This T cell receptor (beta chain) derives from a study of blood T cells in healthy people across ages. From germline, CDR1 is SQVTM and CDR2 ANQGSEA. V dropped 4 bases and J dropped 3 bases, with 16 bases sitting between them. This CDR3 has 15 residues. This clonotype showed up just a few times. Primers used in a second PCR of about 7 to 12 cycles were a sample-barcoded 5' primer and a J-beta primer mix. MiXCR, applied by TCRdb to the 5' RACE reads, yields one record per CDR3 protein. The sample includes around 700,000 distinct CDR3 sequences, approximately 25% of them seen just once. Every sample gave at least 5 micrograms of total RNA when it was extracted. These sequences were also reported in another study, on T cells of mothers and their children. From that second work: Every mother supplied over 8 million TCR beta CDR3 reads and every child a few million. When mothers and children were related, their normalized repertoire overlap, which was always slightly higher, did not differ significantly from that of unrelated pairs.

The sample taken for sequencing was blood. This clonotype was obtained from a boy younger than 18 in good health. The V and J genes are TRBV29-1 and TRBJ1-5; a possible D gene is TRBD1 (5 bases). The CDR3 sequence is CSVVLRGGLNQPQHF. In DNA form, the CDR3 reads TGCAGCGTTGTCCTTCGTGGGGGACTCAATCAGCCCCAGCATTTT.